This T cell receptor beta chain was captured by sequencing in a study of cytomegalovirus exposure and HLA in healthy donors. Only in-frame clones appear in the TCRdb table, and some are missing; sequencing was by immunoSEQ multiplex PCR. The table records under 250,000 clones, around 78% of them present only once. The CDR3 is made up of 13 amino acids. Trimming stripped 7 bases from V and 4 bases from J, with 10 bases between. CDR1 is MNHNY and CDR2 is SVGAGI in the germline V gene (reference sequence). The chain combines TRBV6-6 with TRBJ1-4, with D maybe TRBD1 (5 bases). Input material: PBMCs. The origin of this receptor is a woman between 18 and 30 years old in good health and CMV-seronegative. CDR3 coding DNA: TGTGCCAGCAAGGGGCAGGGTAATGAAAAACTGTTTTTT. This encodes CASKGQGNEKLFF.